This TCR beta chain came from a study of blood T cell repertoires in COVID-19. Study information: Donors in the United States, Italy and Spain gave samples during acute or convalescent COVID-19.

In the authors' methods: The assay estimated nucleated cells by amplifying reference gene primers. Assay used: immunoSEQ multiplex PCR; TCRdb lists only in-frame clones, some missing. V and J calls and clone size are given by that table; D and trimming were obtained from the DNA. In the table there are 290,000 or so clones, around 89% of which are singletons. With V trimmed by 3 bases and J by 7 bases, 7 bases remained unmatched. Germline values: CDR1 MDHEN, CDR2 SYDVKM. This CDR3 is built from 16 residues. This clone was seen only a few times. Self-reported history from a screening survey and questionnaire set each donor's cohort.

The gene calls are TRBV28 and TRBJ1-6; 9 nucleotides line up with TRBD1. The sample consisted of PBMCs or T cells enriched from blood (not recorded which). The receptor was isolated from a young woman with acute COVID-19. Here the CDR3 reads CASSFGSTGGNSPLHF. The CDR3 coding sequence is TGTGCCAGCAGTTTTGGAAGCACAGGGGGCAATTCACCCCTCCACTTT.